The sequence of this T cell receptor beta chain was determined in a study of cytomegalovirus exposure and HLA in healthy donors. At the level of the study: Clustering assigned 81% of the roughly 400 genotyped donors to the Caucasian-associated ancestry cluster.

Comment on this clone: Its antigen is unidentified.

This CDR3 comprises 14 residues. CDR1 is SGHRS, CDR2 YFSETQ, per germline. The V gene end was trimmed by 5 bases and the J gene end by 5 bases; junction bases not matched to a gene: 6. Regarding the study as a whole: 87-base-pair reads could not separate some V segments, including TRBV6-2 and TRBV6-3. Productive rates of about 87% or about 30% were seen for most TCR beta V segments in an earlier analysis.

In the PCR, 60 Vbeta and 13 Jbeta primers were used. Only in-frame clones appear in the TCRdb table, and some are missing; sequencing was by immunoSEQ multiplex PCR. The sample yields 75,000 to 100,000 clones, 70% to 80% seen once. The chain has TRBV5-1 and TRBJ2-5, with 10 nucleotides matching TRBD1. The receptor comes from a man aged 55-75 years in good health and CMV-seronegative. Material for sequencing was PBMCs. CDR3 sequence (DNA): TGCGCCAGCAGGGTCAGGACAGGGGGGGAGACCCAGTACTTC. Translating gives CASRVRTGGETQYF.